This TCR beta chain was documented in a study of long-term antiretroviral therapy in people with HIV (dated by TCRdb to the early 2020s). Turning to the overall study: Collection of the earliest samples took place about a decade ahead of the 2015 WHO recommendation for immediate ART, at a time when ART was typically delayed until CD4 counts fell. A retrospective serial study tested whether changes in peripheral blood TRB repertoire composition and diversity were associated with ART initiation and durable HIV suppression. A total of 150 to 200 cryopreserved PBMC samples came from 25 to 35 adults with confirmed HIV infection and were collected serially over a mean of roughly 6 years (range 1-12). About 40% of the 30 participants with HIV were female. Test extractions of a monoclonal T-cell line alongside 30 to 35 polyclonal samples showed no cross-contamination during QIAcube processing.

To be included, a participant needed at least one PBMC sample from before ART initiation plus at least two post-ART samples. Treatment was received in the United States of America by all participants with HIV. Before DNA extraction, cryopreserved samples of roughly 0.9-10 million PBMC were thawed and then washed. At the time of the earliest PBMC sample for each participant with HIV, ages ranged from about 23 to 60 years. PBMC samples from each participant spanned 1-4 timepoints before ART initiation and 2-8 timepoints after ART initiation, with a median of 7 samples. For every participant, serial HIV viral load, CD4+ T-cell count, ART history and demographic data were obtained. Genomic DNA was extracted from unsorted PBMC with a Qiagen kit on a QIAcube, with processing performed in batches of 12 samples. Sequencing of the TRB variable region was done with the immunoSEQ hsTCRB v3.0 assay at survey level resolution. The target sequencing depth for TRB was about 40,000-55,000 T-cell genomes per sample. An Illumina MiSeq with a v3 150-cycle kit was used to sequence the pooled TRB libraries. Per the original workflow: Repertoire analysis was performed in R inside a reproducible Nextflow workflow that covered QC, data transformation and analysis. LymphoSeq2, an R package for AIRR-Seq data exploration, was used to implement custom analyses. A few samples that produced fewer than 5000 total TRB sequences were removed, so some 180 HIV repertoires were analyzed. Among the approximately 190 retained HIV repertoires, some 57 were collected before ART initiation and about 130 were collected after ART initiation. Repertoires were downsampled to 5000 TRB nucleotide sequences, with summary statistics averaged over 100 downsampling iterations. TRB sequences were retained for analysis only if CDR3 regions of at least seven amino acids were present. A Shannon entropy-derived clonality score and the Gini coefficient were used to measure diversity. In the repertoire networks, any two of the top 5000 CDR3 amino acid sequences were connected whenever the two sequences differed by an edit distance of one. For TRB CDR3 amino acid sequences, antigen specificity groups and MHC restriction were predicted with GLIPH2. To flag known associations with CMV, EBV, HIV or tissue antigens, CDR3 amino acid sequences were compared against VDJdb and McPAS-TCR. Pre-ART, post-ART and control groups were compared with Wilcoxon signed-rank tests and Holm-Bonferroni correction. The table was pulled from immuneACCESS by TCRdb, which kept in-frame rearrangements only. Such tables lose some clones; where checked, under half of the loss comes from unresolved V genes, and the rest has no known cause. The V and J calls and the clone size are those of that table, but D and trimming were determined from the DNA. Here the sample has approximately 20,000 clones; approximately 86% occur a single time. Approximately 3.7% of the sample lies in the top ten.

Based on the germline V gene, the CDR1 and CDR2 sequences are SQVTM and ANQGSEA. V is pared back by 1 base and J by 7 bases, with 13 bases lying between the germline termini. From its cysteine to its phenylalanine, the CDR3 spans 13 amino acids. Kept here is only the CDR3 DNA, which spans 39 bases and is read in frame from base 1. The paper's findings and limits, for the study overall: Inferences about post-ART repertoire changes are limited because no data were available on ART adherence, viral resistance or therapy changes. Because pre-ART samples had limited cell numbers, unsorted PBMC were profiled rather than sorted CD4+ and CD8+ T cells. ART initiation was associated with a significant increase in TRB diversity, but diversity stayed significantly below transplant donor controls even after long-term ART. The repertoire was dominated across all time points by expanded TRB clones identified before ART initiation, although this dominance was seen to fluctuate and to decrease in many PLHIV after ART. Narrower CDR3 length ranges were observed in HIV repertoires than in controls, and an antigen-experienced repertoire with only a slight naive shift after ART was suggested by the network structure. The samples span the years 2004 to 2017, and the ART regimens used may be less effective than current regimens. Since PBMC availability was limited, sequencing covered only the TCR beta chain, with no alpha chain pairing.

To note about this clone: The target of this receptor is not known. Base qualities are not provided; no much larger clone lies one nucleotide away.

This TCR was sampled from a young man with HIV. Sequenced here: unsorted PBMCs, sampled 2.1 years after starting antiretroviral therapy. This chain joins TRBV29-1 to TRBJ1-1; the D gene is perhaps TRBD1, from 5 matching bases. The nucleotide sequence reads TGCAGCGTTGAAGCCCAGGGTCCTAATGAAGCTTTCTTT. It codes for CSVEAQGPNEAFF. Reference TRBV29-1 and TRBJ1-1 proteins supply the regions before and after the CDR3; the full variable domain is: SAVISQKPSRDICQRGTSLTIQCQVDSQVTMMFWYRQQPGQSLTLIATANQGSEATYESGFVIDKFPISRPNLTFSTLTVSNMSPEDSSIYLCSVEAQGPNEAFFGQGTRLTVV.